Below, 21 T cell receptor beta chains from the same sample are listed, as sequenced in a study of T cells after posttransplantation cyclophosphamide. Clones were read by immunoSEQ multiplex PCR, and TCRdb kept only the in-frame ones, dropping some. The sample lists roughly 3,400 clones, around 95% seen once, with under 1.4% in the top ten. Source material: naive CD8+ T cells sorted from PBMCs. The receptors stem from a woman aged 45-60 years in good health and a related stem cell transplant donor.

This chain joins TRBV25-1 and TRBJ2-2; D uncertain. The CDR3 runs 13 residues. V gave up 8 bases and J gave up 4 bases, with 11 bases separating them. The germline V gene has CDR1 MGHDK and CDR2 SYGVNS. CDR3 sequence (DNA): TGTGCCAGCTCCCTGGGCTTCACCGGGGAGCTGTTTTTT. It is translated as CASSLGFTGELFF. Supplemented by reference TRBV25-1 and TRBJ2-2, the full variable domain reads EADIYQTPRYLVIGTGKKITLECSQTMGHDKMYWYQQDPGMELHLIHYSYGVNSTEKGDLSSESTVSRIRTEHFPLTLESARPSHTSQYLCASSLGFTGELFFGEGSRLTVL.

As regards this clone: Other nucleotide sequences from this sample produce the same CDR3. The V and J genes are TRBV19 and TRBJ2-1; possible D gene TRBD2, 5 bases. Looked up from germline, CDR1 is LNHDA and CDR2 is SQIVND (reference sequence). The CDR3 is 15 residues long. The V and J ends lost 8 bases and 0 bases respectively, with 14 bases between them. DNA of the CDR3: TGTGCCAGTTCTGCAAGCGGTAGCTCCTACAATGAGCAGTTCTTC. Translated: CASSASGSSYNEQFF.

The gene calls are TRBV11-2 and TRBJ2-5, with D maybe TRBD1 (6 bases). The CDR3 has 12 amino acids. The V end lost 10 bases, the J end lost 1 base, and 10 bases lay between the germline ends. Germline V lookup: CDR1 SGHAT, CDR2 FQNNGV. The DNA of the CDR3 is TGTGCCATCGAGGGGGTCCAAGAGACCCAGTACTTC. It yields the protein CAIEGVQETQYF. The complete variable domain, with remaining parts taken from reference TRBV11-2 and TRBJ2-5, reads EAGVAQSPRYKIIEKRQSVAFWCNPISGHATLYWYQQILGQGPKLLIQFQNNGVVDDSQLPKDRFSAERLKGVDSTLKIQPAKLEDSAVYLCAIEGVQETQYFGPGTRLLVL.

CDR3 in amino acids: CASSRNQGVQPQHF. The CDR3 nucleotides are TGCGCCAGCAGCCGGAACCAGGGGGTCCAGCCCCAGCATTTT. This rearrangement joins TRBV4-3 to TRBJ1-5, with 7 bases fitting TRBD1. The CDR3 consists of 14 residues. Per germline, CDR1 LGHNA and CDR2 YSLEER. V gave up 4 bases and J gave up 7 bases; unmatched junction bases: 7.

V is TRBV7-6 and J is TRBJ2-2; perhaps TRBD2 as D (7 bases). Germline CDR1 reads SGHVS; CDR2 reads FNYEAQ. The CDR3 is made up of 16 amino acids. V lost 1 base and J lost 3, with 12 bases in between. The CDR3 DNA reads as TGTGCCAGCAGCTTAGGATGGGGGGGCCACACCGGGGAGCTGTTTTTT. This codes for CASSLGWGGHTGELFF.

This chain connects TRBV6-1 to TRBJ2-3, with a tentative D call TRBD2 (5 bases). The CDR3 contains 15 residues. Trimming removed 1 base from V and 1 base from J, with 9 bases in between. Germline V CDR1 and CDR2: MNHNS, SASEGT. CDR3 DNA: TGTGCCAGCAGTGAAGTCAGCGGCGGCACAGATACGCAGTATTTT. It codes for CASSEVSGGTDTQYF.

The rearrangement links TRBV7-9 to TRBJ2-7; TRBD2 matches 10 bases. This CDR3 has 14 residues. Trimming cost V 8 bases and J 0 bases; bases outside gene matches: 4. Germline V lookup: CDR1 SEHNR, CDR2 FQNEAQ (reference sequence). The CDR3 region is CASRLAGTSYEQYF. For the CDR3, the DNA is TGTGCCAGCCGACTAGCGGGCACCTCCTACGAGCAGTACTTC.

V gene TRBV27 combines with J gene TRBJ1-1, with D uncertain. This CDR3 has 14 residues. The V and J ends lost 3 bases and 5 bases respectively, with 13 bases between them. Germline CDR1 MNHEY, CDR2 SMNVEV (reference sequence). CDR3 amino acids: CASSFGFRETEAFF. The CDR3 region has the DNA TGTGCCAGCAGTTTCGGGTTTCGTGAAACTGAAGCTTTCTTT.

In the case of this clone: The junction shows a germline mismatch at one end, possibly a read error. The identical CDR3 is also encoded by other nucleotide sequences in the sample. The chain carries TRBV4-1 and TRBJ1-1; D remains ambiguous. The CDR3 has 17 amino acids. Germline CDR1 MGHRA, CDR2 YSYEKL. CDR3 residues: CASSQAGGSYMNTEAFF. For the CDR3, the DNA is TGCGCCAGCAGCCAAGCTGGCGGTTCTTACATGAACACTGAAGCCTTCTTT.

V is TRBV27 and J is TRBJ2-7; 8 bases agree with TRBD1. CDR1 is MNHEY, CDR2 SMNVEV, per germline (reference sequence). The J segment lost 4 bases and the V segment lost 5 bases, leaving 4 bases of the junction unmatched. The CDR3 has 13 amino acids. CDR3 sequence (DNA): TGTGCCAGCAGTCTGGGACAGGTTTACGAGCAGTACTTC. Translating it yields CASSLGQVYEQYF.

This chain uses TRBV7-8 with TRBJ2-1; D remains unclear. The V end was cut by 5 bases, the J end by 0 bases, with 11 bases between. CDR3 length: 15 amino acids. In germline, CDR1 is SGHVS, CDR2 FQNEAQ. The CDR3 reads CASSADSSSYNEQFF. The DNA for the CDR3 is TGTGCCAGCAGCGCTGACTCGAGCTCCTACAATGAGCAGTTCTTC.

This chain connects TRBV7-9 to TRBJ2-1; 9 bases line up with TRBD1. The junction had 7 bases not matched to a gene; V was cut back by 0 bases and J by 1 base. Germline CDR1 reads SEHNR; CDR2 reads FQNEAQ (reference sequence). CDR3 length: 18 residues. This CDR3 is CASSLADRGPPSYNEQFF. CDR3 nucleotide sequence: TGTGCCAGCAGCTTAGCGGACAGGGGACCCCCTTCCTACAATGAGCAGTTCTTC.

The chain combines TRBV7-3 with TRBJ2-7; 8 bases agree with TRBD2. This CDR3 contains 12 residues. From germline, CDR1 is SGHTA and CDR2 FQGTGA. V lost 6 bases and J lost 7; bases outside the gene matches: 5. The CDR3 is CASSLGGVEQYF. The CDR3 DNA sequence: TGTGCCAGCAGTCTCGGGGGGGTAGAGCAGTACTTC.

The chain has TRBV13 and TRBJ2-1; 7 bases are shared with TRBD1. Germline CDR1 and CDR2: PRHDT and FYEKMQ (reference sequence). With 0 bases clipped from V and 7 bases from J, the junction kept 6 bases outside the gene matches. This CDR3 region has 15 residues. The CDR3 bases are TGTGCCAGCAGCTTAGGCGACAGGGACAGAAATGAGCAGTTCTTC. It yields the protein CASSLGDRDRNEQFF.

V and J are TRBV10-3 and TRBJ2-7, with D perhaps matching TRBD1 (6 bases). Looked up from germline, CDR1 is ENHRY and CDR2 is SYGVKD. Trimming pared 8 bases from V and 0 bases from J, leaving 11 bases between. CDR3 length: 13 amino acids. Here the CDR3 reads CAIGTTSSYEQYF. CDR3 coding DNA: TGTGCCATCGGGACAACGAGCTCCTACGAGCAGTACTTC.

This clone was detected only once. This chain joins TRBV2 and TRBJ2-7; the D gene is possibly TRBD2 (5 bases). This CDR3 is built from 13 residues. V lost 8 bases to trimming and J lost 0 bases, with 11 bases between them. CDR1 SNHLY and CDR2 FYNNEI come from the germline V gene. CDR3 nucleotides: TGTGCCAGCGACCTCCGGGACTCCTACGAGCAGTACTTC. Its translation: CASDLRDSYEQYF. The entire variable domain, with the rest obtained from reference TRBV2 and TRBJ2-7, is as follows: EPEVTQTPSHQVTQMGQEVILRCVPISNHLYFYWYRQILGQKVEFLVSFYNNEISEKSEIFDDQFSVERPDGSNFTLKIRSTKLEDSAMYFCASDLRDSYEQYFGPGTRLTVT.

The J gene is TRBJ2-3, the V gene TRBV7-8; 9 bases line up with TRBD2. J gave up 4 bases and V 0 bases, and 5 bases lay outside the gene matches. The CDR3 runs to 16 residues. Germline lookup yields CDR1 SGHVS and CDR2 FQNEAQ. The CDR3 spells CASSLAAGGPSDTQYF. CDR3 bases: TGTGCCAGCAGCTTAGCGGCGGGAGGGCCATCAGATACGCAGTATTTT. Drawing the rest from reference TRBV7-8 and TRBJ2-3, the complete variable domain is GAGVSQSPRYKVAKRGQDVALRCDPISGHVSLFWYQQALGQGPEFLTYFQNEAQLDKSGLPSDRFFAERPEGSVSTLKIQRTQQEDSAVYLCASSLAAGGPSDTQYFGPGTRLTVL.

The chain combines TRBV7-6 with TRBJ2-1; TRBD2 aligns across 11 bases. The germline gives CDR1 SGHVS, CDR2 FNYEAQ. The junction had 6 bases not matched to a gene; V was cut back by 5 bases and J by 0 bases. The CDR3 extends over 17 amino acids. CDR3 nucleotides: TGTGCCAGCAGCCAAGGACTAGCGGGCCTCTCCTACAATGAGCAGTTCTTC. This encodes CASSQGLAGLSYNEQFF.

The chain uses TRBV9 and TRBJ1-1; TRBD1 aligns across 7 bases. V lost 4 bases, J lost 1 base, and 4 bases stayed unmatched. This CDR3 is built from 14 residues. The germline CDR1 and CDR2 sequences are SGDLS and YYNGEE. CDR3 residues: CASSKGGANTEAFF. CDR3 bases: TGTGCCAGCAGCAAAGGGGGCGCGAACACTGAAGCTTTCTTT.

The J gene is TRBJ2-7, the V gene TRBV6-5, with TRBD2 matching over 9 bases. CDR1 and CDR2 from the germline V gene are MNHEY and SVGAGI. J gave up 4 bases and V 0 bases, and 4 bases lay outside the gene matches. The CDR3 contains 15 residues. The CDR3 DNA sequence: TGTGCCAGCAGTTACTCGGCTAGCGGGAAGTACGAGCAGTACTTC. Encoded protein: CASSYSASGKYEQYF.

The genes are TRBV19 and TRBJ2-7, with TRBD2 matching 10 bases. The junction had 14 bases not matched to a gene; V was cut back by 3 bases and J by 3 bases. This CDR3 is built from 18 residues. Germline V lookup: CDR1 LNHDA, CDR2 SQIVND (reference sequence). DNA for the CDR3: TGTGCCAGTAGTATCTTCCTAGACTTAGCGGGAGGAGTCTACGAGCAGTACTTC. Its protein product is CASSIFLDLAGGVYEQYF.